The TCR beta chain under discussion was sequenced for a study of Ad26.COV2.S vaccination and SARS-CoV-2 variants (dated by TCRdb to the early 2020s). Concerning the study at large: Sequencing of the TCRbeta repertoire served to evaluate the specificity and breadth of SARS-CoV-2-reactive T cell receptors following Ad26.COV2.S vaccination. A total of 32 samples were included in the TCR-sequenced set, comprising some 20 Ad26.COV2.S vaccine recipients, 5 placebo recipients and 8 SARS-CoV-2 convalescent individuals.

This specimen's time point label, interpreted: individuals recovered from natural SARS-CoV-2 infection. On this clone: This clone's antigen is unknown. Within one base of it there is no much larger clone, and no base qualities were kept.

The full study reports these points: Ad26.COV2.S recipients had higher spike-specific TCR breadth than placebo recipients (P = 0.0014). The authors noted that the TCR breadth and depth analyses may have underestimated total T cell responses. After vaccination, spike-specific CD8+ and CD4+ T cell responses were reported to show substantial breadth. Vaccine and placebo recipients had similar non-spike TCR breadth, a finding consistent with the vaccine containing only spike.

The immunoSEQ Assay was the method used to sequence TCRbeta CDR3 regions. After extraction, genomic DNA underwent amplification by bias-controlled multiplex PCR, followed by high-throughput sequencing. The study's own analysis went as follows. To quantify the absolute abundance of every unique TCRbeta CDR3 region, sequences were collapsed and filtered. T cell fraction was estimated by normalizing TCRbeta template counts to usable DNA, which was measured by amplifying reference genes present in all nucleated cells. Repertoire TCRs were annotated as SARS-CoV-2-specific when V gene, CDR3 amino acid sequence and J gene were exactly matched to a known reactive TCR set. The reference SARS-CoV-2 TCR set was derived from MIRA and filtered for enrichment in COVID-19-positive ImmuneCODE repertoires, a step that removed public or cross-reactive TCRs. Based on the MIRA antigens, annotated TCRs were further analysed at the level of specific ORF or position within ORF. Breadth was defined as annotated unique rearrangements over total unique productive rearrangements; depth was the summed frequency of those rearrangements. TCR breadth was compared between groups using two-sided Wilcoxon rank-sum tests. Sourced from immuneACCESS, this table was stored by TCRdb with only in-frame sequences that have V and J called. A share of the clones is absent; for the studies checked, an unresolved V gene accounts for under half, and the remainder has no known explanation. V, J and clone size are those of that table, while D and trimming were read from the DNA. In all, the sample holds about 94,000 clones, and about four fifths of those were seen once. The ten largest clones take up 16% of the sample.

This receptor was obtained from a human donor who had recovered from COVID-19. Sample: peripheral blood, taken after recovery from COVID-19.

CDR3 reads: CASSGGQLRKNEAFF. The bases are TGTGCCAGCAGCGGGGGACAGCTCAGGAAGAATGAAGCTTTCTTT. The chain was built from TRBV21-1 and TRBJ1-1; TRBD1 is taken as the D call from the table, unchecked against the DNA. TRBV21-1 is tagged as a pseudogene. The CDR3 covers 15 residues, taking in both the cysteine and the phenylalanine. Only the CDR3 portion is preserved as DNA: 45 bases, with reading frame beginning at the first base.